There are a few counts of the clone carrying this TCR beta chain. Its antigen is unknown. TCRdb's table, derived via immunoSEQ multiplex PCR, lists solely in-frame clones and lacks some. The sample lists about 110,000 clones, approximately 85% occurring once. This entry belongs to a study of T cell responses to AZD1222 COVID-19 vaccine. The overall study: Both about-4-week and about-12-week second-dose recipients were combined. Points from the study as a whole: Just a handful of AZD1222 recipients were seropositive at baseline. Spike-wide coverage was observed for vaccine-associated CD4 TCRs, with dominant responses at 160-218 and 743-854. Donors were largely white British and mainly female; clonal diversity was possibly underestimated.

With 4 bases removed from V and 0 bases from J, the gap between germline ends came to 10 bases. CDR3 length equals 15 residues. Germline V gene sequence: CDR1 MNHEY, CDR2 SVGAGI. The chain links TRBV6-5 to TRBJ1-3, with a tentative D call TRBD1 (5 bases). Specimen: peripheral blood, collected on day 0 of AZD1222 vaccination. This receptor was identified in an adult in good health. This CDR3 reads CASSSDRGSGNTIYF. For the CDR3, the DNA is TGTGCCAGCAGTTCTGACAGAGGCTCTGGAAACACCATATATTTT.